A single T cell receptor beta chain is shown here with its context. The junction and the germline gene differ at one end; a read error may be behind it. Patients with autoimmune history or systemic immunosuppression were excluded. Samples of blood were obtained at baseline, on cycle 4 day 1, and on cycle 7 day 1. The record originates from a study of OX40 agonist ivuxolimab in advanced cancers. Study information: A male proportion of approximately 83% was recorded, with mean age roughly 62 years and range about 20 to 79.

The CDR3 has 15 residues. Germline CDR1 and CDR2: MNHNS and SASEGT. Assay: immunoSEQ multiplex PCR; the TCRdb copy retains only in-frame clones and omits some. The profile shows over 40,000 clones, 65% to 85% of them singletons. Material: CD4+ or CD8+ T cells sorted from blood, obtained in a trial of the OX40 agonist ivuxolimab. The source is an adult with an advanced solid tumor such as melanoma, head and neck, liver or kidney cancer. The chain employs TRBV6-1 and TRBJ2-3; no clear D gene. The CDR3 DNA reads as TGTGCCAGCAGGGAAGTTAACGACAGCACAGATACGCAGTATTTT. Protein sequence: CASREVNDSTDTQYF.